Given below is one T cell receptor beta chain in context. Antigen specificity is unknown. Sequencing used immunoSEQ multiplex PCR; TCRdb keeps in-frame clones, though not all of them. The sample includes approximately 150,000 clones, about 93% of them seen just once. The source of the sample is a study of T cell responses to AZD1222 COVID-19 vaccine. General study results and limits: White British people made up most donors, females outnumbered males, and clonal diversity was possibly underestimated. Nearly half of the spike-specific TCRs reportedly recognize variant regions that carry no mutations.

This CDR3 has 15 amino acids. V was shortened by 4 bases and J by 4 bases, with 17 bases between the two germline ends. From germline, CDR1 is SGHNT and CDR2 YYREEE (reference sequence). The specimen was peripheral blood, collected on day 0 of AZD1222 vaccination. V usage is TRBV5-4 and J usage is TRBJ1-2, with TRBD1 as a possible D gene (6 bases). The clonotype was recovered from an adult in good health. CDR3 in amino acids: CASSDGGLGSYGYTF. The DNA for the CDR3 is TGTGCCAGCAGCGACGGGGGCCTCGGGAGCTATGGCTACACCTTC. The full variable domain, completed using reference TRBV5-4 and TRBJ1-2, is ETGVTQSPTHLIKTRGQQVTLRCSSQSGHNTVSWYQQALGQGPQFIFQYYREEENGRGNFPPRFSGLQFPNYSSELNVNALELDDSALYLCASSDGGLGSYGYTFGSGTRLTVV.